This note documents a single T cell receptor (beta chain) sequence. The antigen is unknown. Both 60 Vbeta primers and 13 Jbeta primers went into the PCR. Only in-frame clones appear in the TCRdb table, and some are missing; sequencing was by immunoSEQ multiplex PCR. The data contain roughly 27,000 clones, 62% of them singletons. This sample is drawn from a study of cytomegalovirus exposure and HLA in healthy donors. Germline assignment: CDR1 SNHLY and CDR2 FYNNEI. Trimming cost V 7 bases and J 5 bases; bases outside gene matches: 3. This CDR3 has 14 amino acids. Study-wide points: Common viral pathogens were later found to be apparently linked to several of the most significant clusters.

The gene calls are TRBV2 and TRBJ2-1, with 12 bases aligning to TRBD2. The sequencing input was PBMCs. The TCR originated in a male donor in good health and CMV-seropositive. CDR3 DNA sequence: TGTGCCAGCACCTGGACTAGCGGGGACAATGAGCAGTTCTTC. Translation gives CASTWTSGDNEQFF.